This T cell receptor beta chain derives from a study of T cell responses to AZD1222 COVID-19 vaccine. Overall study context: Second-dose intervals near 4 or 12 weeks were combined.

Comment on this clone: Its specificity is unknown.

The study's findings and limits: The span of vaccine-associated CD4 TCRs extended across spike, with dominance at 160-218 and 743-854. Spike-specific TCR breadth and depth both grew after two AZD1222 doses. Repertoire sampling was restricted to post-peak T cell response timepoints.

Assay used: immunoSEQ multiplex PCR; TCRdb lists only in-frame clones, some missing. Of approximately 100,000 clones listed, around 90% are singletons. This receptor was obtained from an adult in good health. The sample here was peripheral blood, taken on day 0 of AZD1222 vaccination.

CDR3 DNA sequence: TGTGCCAGCAGCTTAGACGGGGGAGGAGCCAGCGCCCTCCACTTT. Translation: CASSLDGGGASALHF. The V gene is TRBV11-2, the J gene TRBJ1-6, with TRBD1 as a possible D gene (5 bases). Trimming took 0 bases from V and 14 from J, leaving 17 bases between them. This CDR3 is 15 amino acids long. The germline CDR1 and CDR2 sequences are SGHAT and FQNNGV.